The rows below give T cell receptor beta chains drawn from one sample of a study of T cell responses to AZD1222 COVID-19 vaccine. Produced via immunoSEQ multiplex PCR; TCRdb's table is partial and in-frame only. This table holds approximately 140,000 clones, 90% to 95% found once. This specimen consisted of peripheral blood, obtained 28 days after the second AZD1222 dose. These receptors all come from an adult who received the AZD1222 COVID-19 vaccine. Both conserved end residues are part of each CDR3. Fields, in order: CDR3 protein, CDR3 DNA, V gene, clone size, D gene, J gene. A D gene is named only where the DNA matches it firmly. Size tells how often a clone was seen (once, few, many) or the class of an expanded clone, and some rows leave it out.

cdr3_aa: CASSPGRSPNQPQHF; cdr3_nt: TGTGCCAGCTCACCAGGCAGGTCCCCCAATCAGCCCCAGCATTTT; v_call: TRBV18; clone_size: NA; d_call: NA; j_call: TRBJ1-5
cdr3_aa: CASSPSWAQETQYF; cdr3_nt: TGTGCCAGCAGCCCCTCGTGGGCCCAAGAGACCCAGTACTTC; v_call: TRBV11-3; clone_size: NA; d_call: NA; j_call: TRBJ2-5
cdr3_aa: CAWSVRRARGPNEKLFF; cdr3_nt: TGTGCCTGGAGTGTCAGACGGGCCCGAGGTCCTAATGAAAAACTGTTTTTT; v_call: TRBV30; clone_size: NA; d_call: NA; j_call: TRBJ1-4
cdr3_aa: CASSPYPNQPQHF; cdr3_nt: TGCGCCAGCAGCCCCTATCCCAATCAGCCCCAGCATTTT; v_call: TRBV5-1; clone_size: NA; d_call: NA; j_call: TRBJ1-5
cdr3_aa: CASSATQGFKYEQYF; cdr3_nt: TGTGCCAGCAGTGCAACACAGGGGTTCAAGTACGAGCAGTACTTC; v_call: TRBV27; clone_size: NA; d_call: TRBD1; j_call: TRBJ2-7
cdr3_aa: CASSLDTNTEAFF; cdr3_nt: TGTGCCAGCAGCCTAGACACCAACACTGAAGCTTTCTTT; v_call: TRBV11-2; clone_size: NA; d_call: NA; j_call: TRBJ1-1
cdr3_aa: CASSTGRWNTEAFF; cdr3_nt: TGTGCCAGTAGTACGGGACGGTGGAACACTGAAGCTTTCTTT; v_call: TRBV19; clone_size: NA; d_call: NA; j_call: TRBJ1-1
cdr3_aa: CASSLDNNSPLHF; cdr3_nt: TGTGCCAGCAGCTTGGATAATAATTCACCCCTCCACTTT; v_call: TRBV13; clone_size: NA; d_call: NA; j_call: TRBJ1-6
cdr3_aa: CSVGQATEAFF; cdr3_nt: TGCAGCGTCGGACAGGCCACTGAAGCTTTCTTT; v_call: TRBV29-1; clone_size: NA; d_call: TRBD1; j_call: TRBJ1-1
cdr3_aa: CASRGTGEGEQYF; cdr3_nt: TGTGCCAGCAGAGGGACAGGGGAGGGCGAGCAGTACTTC; v_call: TRBV7-9; clone_size: NA; d_call: TRBD1; j_call: TRBJ2-7
cdr3_aa: CATSDRQRENNEQFF; cdr3_nt: TGTGCCACCAGTGACCGACAGCGGGAGAACAATGAGCAGTTCTTC; v_call: TRBV24-1; clone_size: NA; d_call: TRBD2; j_call: TRBJ2-1
cdr3_aa: CASSLEQGRNSPLHF; cdr3_nt: TGTGCCAGCAGCTTAGAACAGGGGAGGAATTCACCCCTCCACTTT; v_call: TRBV7-2; clone_size: NA; d_call: TRBD1; j_call: TRBJ1-6
cdr3_aa: CASSLGARRDRYNSPLHF; cdr3_nt: TGTGCCAGCAGCTTAGGGGCAAGACGAGACAGATATAATTCACCCCTCCACTTT; v_call: TRBV7-2; clone_size: NA; d_call: NA; j_call: TRBJ1-6
cdr3_aa: CSAPRAEQYF; cdr3_nt: TGCAGTGCCCCTCGTGCCGAGCAGTACTTC; v_call: TRBV20-1; clone_size: NA; d_call: NA; j_call: TRBJ2-7
cdr3_aa: CASTGTSTDTQYF; cdr3_nt: TGTGCCAGCACGGGGACTAGCACAGATACGCAGTATTTT; v_call: TRBV7-9; clone_size: NA; d_call: NA; j_call: TRBJ2-3
cdr3_aa: CASSQVGLASYNEQFF; cdr3_nt: TGCGCCAGCAGCCAAGTAGGACTAGCGTCCTACAATGAGCAGTTCTTC; v_call: TRBV4-1; clone_size: NA; d_call: TRBD2; j_call: TRBJ2-1
cdr3_aa: CASSFRQGDYNEQFF; cdr3_nt: TGTGCCAGCAGCTTTAGGCAGGGGGACTACAATGAGCAGTTCTTC; v_call: TRBV7-8; clone_size: NA; d_call: TRBD1; j_call: TRBJ2-1
cdr3_aa: CASSYSGNTIYF; cdr3_nt: TGTGCCAGCAGCTACTCTGGAAACACCATATATTTT; v_call: TRBV13; clone_size: NA; d_call: NA; j_call: TRBJ1-3
cdr3_aa: CASRGAGDNYGYTF; cdr3_nt: TGTGCCAGCAGGGGGGCAGGGGATAACTATGGCTACACCTTC; v_call: TRBV2; clone_size: NA; d_call: NA; j_call: TRBJ1-2
cdr3_aa: CASSFTRGGYEQYF; cdr3_nt: TGTGCCAGCAGTTTCACGCGGGGGGGGTACGAGCAGTACTTC; v_call: TRBV27; clone_size: NA; d_call: TRBD2; j_call: TRBJ2-7
cdr3_aa: CASSRDTNTGELFF; cdr3_nt: TGTGCCAGCAGCCGGGACACTAACACCGGGGAGCTGTTTTTT; v_call: TRBV9; clone_size: NA; d_call: NA; j_call: TRBJ2-2
cdr3_aa: CASSQGNEQYF; cdr3_nt: TGCGCCAGCAGCCAGGGTAACGAGCAGTACTTC; v_call: TRBV4-1; clone_size: few; d_call: NA; j_call: TRBJ2-7
cdr3_aa: CSASWVYGDTQYF; cdr3_nt: TGCAGCGCCTCCTGGGTATATGGGGATACGCAGTATTTT; v_call: TRBV29-1; clone_size: NA; d_call: NA; j_call: TRBJ2-3
cdr3_aa: CASSSQGSGANVLTF; cdr3_nt: TGCGCCAGCAGCTCACAGGGGAGCGGGGCCAACGTCCTGACTTTC; v_call: TRBV5-1; clone_size: NA; d_call: TRBD1; j_call: TRBJ2-6
cdr3_aa: CASSLDWGQPQHF; cdr3_nt: TGTGCCAGCAGTTTAGATTGGGGTCAGCCCCAGCATTTT; v_call: TRBV12-3/TRBV12-4; clone_size: NA; d_call: NA; j_call: TRBJ1-5
cdr3_aa: CASSRGGRYEQYF; cdr3_nt: TGTGCCAGCTCCAGGGGGGGCCGATACGAGCAGTACTTC; v_call: TRBV7-9; clone_size: NA; d_call: NA; j_call: TRBJ2-7
cdr3_aa: CASASNQHNTEAFF; cdr3_nt: TGTGCCAGTGCCTCAAACCAACACAACACTGAAGCTTTCTTT; v_call: TRBV7-9; clone_size: NA; d_call: NA; j_call: TRBJ1-1
cdr3_aa: CASSVGKTNTGELFF; cdr3_nt: TGTGCCAGCAGCGTAGGAAAGACCAACACCGGGGAGCTGTTTTTT; v_call: TRBV9; clone_size: NA; d_call: NA; j_call: TRBJ2-2
cdr3_aa: CASSPGAFEGYGYTF; cdr3_nt: TGTGCCAGCAGCCCGGGGGCCTTCGAAGGCTATGGCTACACCTTC; v_call: TRBV16; clone_size: few; d_call: NA; j_call: TRBJ1-2
cdr3_aa: CASSRGQGPYNEQFF; cdr3_nt: TGTGCCAGCAGCCGAGGACAGGGGCCCTACAATGAGCAGTTCTTC; v_call: TRBV5-6; clone_size: NA; d_call: TRBD1; j_call: TRBJ2-1
cdr3_aa: CAAKGATGRTGELFF; cdr3_nt: TGTGCCGCGAAGGGGGCAACGGGTCGGACCGGGGAGCTGTTTTTT; v_call: TRBV10-3; clone_size: NA; d_call: TRBD1; j_call: TRBJ2-2
cdr3_aa: CASRDLVNTDTQYF; cdr3_nt: TGTGCCAGCAGGGATCTGGTTAACACAGATACGCAGTATTTT; v_call: TRBV6-5; clone_size: NA; d_call: NA; j_call: TRBJ2-3
cdr3_aa: CASSATGGYGYTF; cdr3_nt: TGTGCCAGCAGCGCGACAGGGGGCTATGGCTACACCTTC; v_call: TRBV6-5; clone_size: NA; d_call: TRBD1; j_call: TRBJ1-2
cdr3_aa: CASSSTVGGYTF; cdr3_nt: TGTGCCAGCAGCTCGACCGTAGGGGGCTACACCTTC; v_call: TRBV7-9; clone_size: NA; d_call: NA; j_call: TRBJ1-2
cdr3_aa: CASSLGPGPSEKLFF; cdr3_nt: TGTGCCAGCAGCTTGGGACCAGGGCCCTCCGAAAAACTGTTTTTT; v_call: TRBV11-1; clone_size: NA; d_call: NA; j_call: TRBJ1-4
cdr3_aa: CASSLNGNQPQHF; cdr3_nt: TGTGCCAGCAGTTTAAACGGTAATCAGCCCCAGCATTTT; v_call: TRBV12-3/TRBV12-4; clone_size: NA; d_call: NA; j_call: TRBJ1-5
cdr3_aa: CASSVGVKETQYF; cdr3_nt: TGTGCCAGCAGCGTGGGGGTAAAAGAGACCCAGTACTTC; v_call: TRBV9; clone_size: NA; d_call: NA; j_call: TRBJ2-5
cdr3_aa: CASSPRGTGHNEQFF; cdr3_nt: TGTGCCAGCAGCCCTCGTGGTACGGGGCACAATGAGCAGTTCTTC; v_call: TRBV13; clone_size: NA; d_call: NA; j_call: TRBJ2-1
cdr3_aa: CASSQRRQGLYGYTF; cdr3_nt: TGCGCCAGCAGCCAAAGACGACAGGGACTGTATGGCTACACCTTC; v_call: TRBV4-3; clone_size: once; d_call: TRBD1; j_call: TRBJ1-2
cdr3_aa: CASSMPASLNTIYF; cdr3_nt: TGTGCCAGTAGTATGCCAGCAAGCTTAAACACCATATATTTT; v_call: TRBV19; clone_size: NA; d_call: NA; j_call: TRBJ1-3
cdr3_aa: CASSVGDRGRGETQYF; cdr3_nt: TGTGCCAGCAGCGTAGGTGACAGGGGGCGCGGAGAGACCCAGTACTTC; v_call: TRBV9; clone_size: NA; d_call: TRBD1; j_call: TRBJ2-5
cdr3_aa: CASSLGQGEWYGYTF; cdr3_nt: TGTGCCAGCAGCTTAGGACAGGGGGAGTGGTATGGCTACACCTTC; v_call: TRBV7-9; clone_size: NA; d_call: TRBD1; j_call: TRBJ1-2
cdr3_aa: CASSAKGLTNEKLFF; cdr3_nt: TGTGCCAGCAGCGCAAAGGGTCTGACTAATGAAAAACTGTTTTTT; v_call: TRBV7-3; clone_size: NA; d_call: NA; j_call: TRBJ1-4
cdr3_aa: CASSLDFSSGSEETQYF; cdr3_nt: TGTGCCAGCTCACTCGATTTTTCGAGCGGGAGCGAAGAGACCCAGTACTTC; v_call: TRBV18; clone_size: NA; d_call: TRBD2; j_call: TRBJ2-5
cdr3_aa: CASSKTGANYGYTF; cdr3_nt: TGTGCCAGCAGTAAGACAGGTGCTAACTATGGCTACACCTTC; v_call: TRBV2; clone_size: NA; d_call: NA; j_call: TRBJ1-2
cdr3_aa: CASSMGEGSTDTQYF; cdr3_nt: TGTGCCAGTAGTATGGGAGAGGGGAGCACAGATACGCAGTATTTT; v_call: TRBV19; clone_size: NA; d_call: NA; j_call: TRBJ2-3
cdr3_aa: CASSQDGGPGLRWTEAFF; cdr3_nt: TGCGCCAGCAGCCAAGATGGTGGCCCAGGGCTGAGGTGGACTGAAGCTTTCTTT; v_call: TRBV4-3; clone_size: NA; d_call: NA; j_call: TRBJ1-1
cdr3_aa: CASSRYLRNGDRGGNTEAFF; cdr3_nt: TGTGCCAGTAGTCGATATCTCCGAAACGGGGACAGGGGTGGAAACACTGAAGCTTTCTTT; v_call: TRBV19; clone_size: NA; d_call: TRBD1; j_call: TRBJ1-1
cdr3_aa: CASSIDSRTGLLAYGYTF; cdr3_nt: TGTGCCAGTAGTATAGATAGCCGGACAGGCCTTCTCGCCTATGGCTACACCTTC; v_call: TRBV19; clone_size: NA; d_call: TRBD1; j_call: TRBJ1-2